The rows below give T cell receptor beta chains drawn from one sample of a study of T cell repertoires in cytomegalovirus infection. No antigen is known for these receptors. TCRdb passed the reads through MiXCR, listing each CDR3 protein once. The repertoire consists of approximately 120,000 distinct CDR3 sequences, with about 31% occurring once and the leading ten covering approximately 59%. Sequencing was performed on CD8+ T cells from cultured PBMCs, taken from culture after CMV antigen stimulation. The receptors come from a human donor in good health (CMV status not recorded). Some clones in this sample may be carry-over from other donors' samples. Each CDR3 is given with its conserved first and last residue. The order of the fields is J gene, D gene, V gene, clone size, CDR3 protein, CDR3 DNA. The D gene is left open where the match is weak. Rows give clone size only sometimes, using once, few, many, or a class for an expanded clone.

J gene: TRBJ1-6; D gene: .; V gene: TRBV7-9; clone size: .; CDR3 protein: CASRGPRVSPLHF; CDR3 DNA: TGTGCCTCCCGGGGACCCCGGGTATCACCCCTCCACTTT
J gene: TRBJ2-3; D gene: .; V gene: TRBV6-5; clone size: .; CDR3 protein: CASSYLLTDTQYF; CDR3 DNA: TGTGCCAGCAGTTACCTCCTCACAGATACGCAGTATTTT
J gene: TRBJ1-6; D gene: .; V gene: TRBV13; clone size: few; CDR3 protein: CASSLGEPGQTNSPLHF; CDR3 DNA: TGTGCCAGCAGCTTAGGGGAGCCCGGACAGACAAATTCACCCCTCCACTTT
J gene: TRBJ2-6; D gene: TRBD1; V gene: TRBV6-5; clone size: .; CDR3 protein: CASSPGTGGTGANVLTF; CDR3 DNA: TGTGCCAGCAGTCCCGGGACAGGGGGCACTGGGGCCAACGTCCTGACTTTC
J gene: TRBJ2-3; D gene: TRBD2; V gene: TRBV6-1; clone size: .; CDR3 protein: CASTGAGGSADTQYF; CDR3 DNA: TGTGCCAGCACCGGAGCGGGGGGGAGCGCAGATACGCAGTATTTT
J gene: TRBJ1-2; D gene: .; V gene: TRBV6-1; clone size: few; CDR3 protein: CASSELGSSLGYTF; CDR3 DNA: TGTGCCAGCAGTGAACTGGGCAGTTCCTTGGGCTACACCTTC
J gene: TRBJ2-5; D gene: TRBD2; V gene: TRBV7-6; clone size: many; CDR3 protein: CASSLVFGGGTIQETQYF; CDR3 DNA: TGTGCCAGCAGCTTAGTTTTTGGCGGGGGGACTATCCAAGAGACCCAGTACTTC
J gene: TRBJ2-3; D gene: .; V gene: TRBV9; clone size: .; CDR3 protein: CASSPRLQNTDTQYF; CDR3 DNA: TGTGCCAGCAGCCCCCGACTGCAGAACACAGATACGCAGTATTTT
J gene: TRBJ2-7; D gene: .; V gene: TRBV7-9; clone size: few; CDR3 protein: CASSSDRTYEQYF; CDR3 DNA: TGTGCCAGCAGCTCCGATAGAACCTACGAGCAGTACTTC
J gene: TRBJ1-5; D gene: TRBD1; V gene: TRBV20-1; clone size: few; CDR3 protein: CSAKTGQGNQPQHF; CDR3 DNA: TGCAGTGCTAAAACGGGACAGGGGAATCAGCCCCAGCATTTT
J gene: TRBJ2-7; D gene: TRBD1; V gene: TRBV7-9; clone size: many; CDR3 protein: CASSLTNDRGWYEQYF; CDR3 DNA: TGTGCCAGCAGCCTAACTAACGACAGGGGGTGGTACGAGCAGTACTTC
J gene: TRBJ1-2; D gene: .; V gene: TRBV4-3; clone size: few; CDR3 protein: CASSQAGEGYGYTF; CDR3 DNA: TGCGCCAGCAGCCAGGCGGGGGAAGGCTATGGCTACACCTTC
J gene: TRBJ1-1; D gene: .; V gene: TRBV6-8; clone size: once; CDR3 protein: CASSYDVYTEAFF; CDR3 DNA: TGTGCCAGCAGTTATGATGTGTACACTGAAGCTTTCTTT
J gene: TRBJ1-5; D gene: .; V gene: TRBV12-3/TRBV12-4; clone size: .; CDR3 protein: CASSLGEGTYSNQPQHF; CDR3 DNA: TGTGCCAGCAGTTTGGGGGAAGGGACTTATAGCAATCAGCCCCAGCATTTT
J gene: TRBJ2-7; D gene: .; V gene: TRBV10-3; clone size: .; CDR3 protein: CAISDGQSYEQYF; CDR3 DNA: TGTGCCATCAGTGATGGGCAGTCCTACGAGCAGTACTTC
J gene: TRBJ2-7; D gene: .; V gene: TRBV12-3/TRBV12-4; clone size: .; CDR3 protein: CASSLLGYEQYF; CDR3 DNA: TGTGCCAGCAGTTTACTAGGCTACGAGCAGTACTTC
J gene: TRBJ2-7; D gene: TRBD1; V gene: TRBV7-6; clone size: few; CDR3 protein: CASSPGTGPYEQYF; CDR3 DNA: TGTGCCAGCAGCCCCGGGACAGGTCCCTACGAGCAGTACTTC
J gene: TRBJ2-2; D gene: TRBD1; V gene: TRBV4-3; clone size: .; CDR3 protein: CASSQQGAWAGELFF; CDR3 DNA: TGCGCCAGCAGCCAACAGGGGGCGTGGGCCGGGGAGCTGTTTTTT
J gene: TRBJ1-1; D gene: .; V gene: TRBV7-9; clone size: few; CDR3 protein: CASRPLGSGRNTEAFF; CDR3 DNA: TGTGCCAGCAGACCTCTTGGGAGTGGGCGGAACACTGAAGCTTTCTTT
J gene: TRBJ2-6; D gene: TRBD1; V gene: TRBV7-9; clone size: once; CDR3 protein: CASSQSGGLGANVLTF; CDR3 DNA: TGTGCCAGCAGCCAATCAGGGGGCCTTGGGGCCAACGTCCTGACTTTC
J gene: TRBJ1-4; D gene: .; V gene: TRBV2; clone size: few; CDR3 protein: CASREPSMDEKLFF; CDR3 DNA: TGTGCCAGCAGAGAACCAAGTATGGATGAAAAACTGTTTTTT
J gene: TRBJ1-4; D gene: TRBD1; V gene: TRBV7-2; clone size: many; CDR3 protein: CASSTGQGSEKLFF; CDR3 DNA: TGTGCCAGCAGCACTGGACAGGGAAGCGAAAAACTGTTTTTT
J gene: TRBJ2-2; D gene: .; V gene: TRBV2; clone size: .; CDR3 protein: CASEQGGTGELFF; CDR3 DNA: TGTGCCAGCGAGCAGGGTGGCACCGGGGAGCTGTTTTTT
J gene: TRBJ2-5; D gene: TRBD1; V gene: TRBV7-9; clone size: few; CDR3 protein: CASSLFQGARETQYF; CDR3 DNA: TGTGCCAGCAGCTTGTTTCAGGGGGCGCGGGAGACCCAGTACTTC
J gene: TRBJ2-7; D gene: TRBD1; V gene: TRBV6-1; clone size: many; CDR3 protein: CASRPTGRSYEQYF; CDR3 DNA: TGTGCCAGCAGACCGACAGGGCGTTCCTACGAGCAGTACTTC
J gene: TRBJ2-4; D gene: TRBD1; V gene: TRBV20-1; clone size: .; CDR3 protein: CSARAGQGSFLQLSDKNIQYF; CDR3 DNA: TGCAGTGCTAGAGCCGGACAGGGTTCCTTCCTTCAACTCTCTGACAAAAACATTCAGTACTTC
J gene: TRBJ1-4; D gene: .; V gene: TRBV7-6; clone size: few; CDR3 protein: CASSLAPGGGEKLFF; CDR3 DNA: TGTGCCAGCAGCTTAGCCCCTGGGGGGGGAGAAAAACTGTTTTTT
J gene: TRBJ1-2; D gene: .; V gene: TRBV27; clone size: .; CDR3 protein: CASSLSNIHREEKNGYTF; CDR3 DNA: TGTGCCAGCAGTTTATCGAATATCCACAGGGAGGAAAAGAATGGCTACACCTTC
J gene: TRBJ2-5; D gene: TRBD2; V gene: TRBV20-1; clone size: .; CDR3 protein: CTGELLAGGRETQYF; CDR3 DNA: TGCACCGGAGAGTTACTAGCGGGGGGGCGAGAGACCCAGTACTTC
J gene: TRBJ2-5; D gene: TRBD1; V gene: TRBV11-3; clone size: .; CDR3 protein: CASSLSRDRGRQETQYF; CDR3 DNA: TGTGCCAGCAGCTTATCCCGGGACAGGGGGCGACAAGAGACCCAGTACTTC
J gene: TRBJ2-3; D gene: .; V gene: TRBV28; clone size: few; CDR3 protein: CASRPRGLPTDTQYF; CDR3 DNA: TGTGCCAGCAGGCCCAGGGGACTCCCCACAGATACGCAGTATTTT
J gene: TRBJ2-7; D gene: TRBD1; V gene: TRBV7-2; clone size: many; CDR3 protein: CASSLDRQGTYEQYF; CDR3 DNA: TGTGCCAGCAGCTTAGATCGACAGGGGACCTACGAGCAGTACTTC
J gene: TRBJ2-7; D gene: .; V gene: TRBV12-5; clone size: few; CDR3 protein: CASGPGAPYEQYF; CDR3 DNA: TGTGCTAGTGGCCCCGGGGCCCCCTACGAGCAGTACTTC
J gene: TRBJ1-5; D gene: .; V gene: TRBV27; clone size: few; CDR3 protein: CASTSSFGGHQPQHF; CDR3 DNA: TGTGCAAGCACGTCTTCTTTCGGGGGGCATCAGCCCCAGCATTTT
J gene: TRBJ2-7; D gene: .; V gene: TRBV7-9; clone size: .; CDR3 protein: CASSLARGRANYEQYF; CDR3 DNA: TGTGCCAGCAGCTTAGCGCGGGGCCGCGCCAACTACGAGCAGTACTTC
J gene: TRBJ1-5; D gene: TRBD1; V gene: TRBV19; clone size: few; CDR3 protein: CASSIVAGGVSNQPQHF; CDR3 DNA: TGTGCCAGTAGTATAGTAGCAGGGGGCGTATCCAATCAGCCCCAGCATTTT
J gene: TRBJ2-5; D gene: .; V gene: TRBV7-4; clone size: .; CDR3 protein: CASSWGGPQETQYF; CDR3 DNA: TGTGCCAGCAGCTGGGGGGGCCCACAAGAGACCCAGTACTTC
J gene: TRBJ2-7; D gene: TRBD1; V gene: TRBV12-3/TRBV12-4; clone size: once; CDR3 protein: CASSPTGVGEQYF; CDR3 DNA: TGTGCCAGCAGTCCAACAGGGGTCGGCGAGCAGTACTTC
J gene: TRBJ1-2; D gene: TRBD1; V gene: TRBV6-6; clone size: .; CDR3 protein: CASRTGTELGYTF; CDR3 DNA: TGTGCCAGCAGGACCGGGACAGAGCTTGGCTACACCTTC
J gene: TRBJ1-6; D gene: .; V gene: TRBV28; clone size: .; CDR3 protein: CASSFRQLRSPLHF; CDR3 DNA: TGTGCCAGCAGTTTTCGGCAGTTGCGGTCACCCCTCCACTTT
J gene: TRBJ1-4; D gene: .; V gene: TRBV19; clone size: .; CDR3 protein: CASCGDATNEKLFF; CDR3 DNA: TGTGCCAGTTGCGGGGACGCAACTAATGAAAAACTGTTTTTT
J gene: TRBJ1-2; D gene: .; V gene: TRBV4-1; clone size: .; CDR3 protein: CASSQDIETGFGYTF; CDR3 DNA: TGCGCCAGCAGCCAAGATATCGAAACAGGTTTTGGCTACACCTTC
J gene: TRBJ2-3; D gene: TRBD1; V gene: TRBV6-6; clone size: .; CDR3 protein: CASSYPPGGLLDTQYF; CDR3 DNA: TGTGCCAGCAGTTACCCTCCAGGGGGCCTCCTAGATACGCAGTATTTT
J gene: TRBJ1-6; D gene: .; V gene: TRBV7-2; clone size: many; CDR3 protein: CASTGGVQESHGNSPLHF; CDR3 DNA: TGTGCCAGCACCGGGGGAGTACAGGAGTCCCACGGGAACTCACCCCTCCACTTT
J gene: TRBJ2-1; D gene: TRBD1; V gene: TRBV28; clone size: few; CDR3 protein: CASSLLVGQGYNEQFF; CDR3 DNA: TGTGCCAGCAGTCTCCTCGTGGGACAGGGGTACAATGAGCAGTTCTTC
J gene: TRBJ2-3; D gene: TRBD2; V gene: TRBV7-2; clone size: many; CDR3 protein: CASSPSGGSTDTQYF; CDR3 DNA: TGTGCCAGCAGCCCTAGCGGGGGGAGCACAGATACGCAGTATTTT
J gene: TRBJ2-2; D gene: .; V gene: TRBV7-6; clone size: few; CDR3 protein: CASSLYPASNTGELFF; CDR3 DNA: TGTGCCAGCAGCTTATATCCAGCCAGTAACACCGGGGAGCTGTTTTTT
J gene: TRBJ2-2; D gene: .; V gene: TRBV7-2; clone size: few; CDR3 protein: CASSFWRDAGELFF; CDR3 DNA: TGTGCCAGCAGCTTTTGGCGGGACGCCGGGGAGCTGTTTTTT